This T cell receptor (beta chain) was sequenced in a study of T-cell memory formation after mild COVID-19. The V and J ends lost 0 bases and 8 bases respectively, with 13 bases between them. This CDR3 has 14 amino acids. The germline V gene has CDR1 MGHRA and CDR2 YSYEKL. TCRdb passed the 5' RACE reads through MiXCR, listing each CDR3 protein once. The table lists hundreds of thousands of distinct CDR3 sequences, around 18% of them singletons, with 7.5% to 10% in the top ten. J is TRBJ1-1 and V is TRBV4-1, with D perhaps TRBD1 (6 bases). The receptor was derived from an adult woman who had mild COVID-19 (a few samples of this study predate the infection). Cell type and time point are not known. The material sequenced was PBMCs or a T cell subset sorted from them (not recorded which). The CDR3 loop is CASSQDGTQREAFF. The CDR3 bases are TGCGCCAGCAGCCAAGATGGGACACAAAGAGAAGCTTTCTTT.